This T cell receptor beta chain originates from a study of blood T cell repertoires in COVID-19. In the authors' methods: The authors estimated nucleated cell counts from reference gene primer amplification. Assay: immunoSEQ multiplex PCR; the TCRdb copy retains only in-frame clones and omits some. The V and J calls and the clone size are those of that table, but D and trimming were determined from the DNA. The sample lists roughly 260,000 clones, approximately 86% seen once, with over 2% in the top ten. Germline V gene sequence: CDR1 SEHNR, CDR2 FQNEAQ (reference sequence). Trimming took 5 bases from V and 6 from J; bases not matched to a gene: 9. This CDR3 has 16 amino acids.

The TCR originated in a woman aged 18-29 years who had recovered from COVID-19. The chain combines TRBV7-9 with TRBJ2-7; 14 nucleotides align to TRBD2. Sequencing was performed on PBMCs or T cells enriched from blood (not recorded which). CDR3 in amino acids: CASSIMPGLAGVEQYF. The CDR3 region has the DNA TGTGCCAGCAGCATAATGCCGGGACTAGCGGGAGTCGAGCAGTACTTC.